Following are 32 T cell receptor beta chains from one sample sequenced in a study of PD-1 blockade in classical Hodgkin lymphoma. Every one of the patients relapsed after autologous stem cell transplantation (brentuximab vedotin exposure was variable). The method was immunoSEQ multiplex PCR; TCRdb's version includes in-frame clones alone and lacks a portion of them. The table shows 20,000 to 25,000 clones, with roughly 75% occurring only once. The input for sequencing was peripheral blood mononuclear cells (PBMCs), taken before the second cycle of nivolumab. The receptors were sampled from a human donor with classical Hodgkin lymphoma.

This clone showed up just once. This chain connects TRBV5-6 to TRBJ2-5; D perhaps matches TRBD1 (5 bases). This CDR3 has 13 amino acids. Germline values: CDR1 SGHDT, CDR2 YYEEEE. Trimming pared 4 bases from V and 2 bases from J, leaving 9 bases between. The DNA for the CDR3 is TGTGCCAGCAGCACGCCAGGGCAAGAGACCCAGTACTTC. Translated, it gives CASSTPGQETQYF.

The rearrangement joins TRBV6-1 to TRBJ1-1; D is unresolved. CDR1 and CDR2 from the germline V gene are MNHNS and SASEGT. The CDR3 runs 9 residues. V shed 6 bases and J shed 10 bases, with 6 bases lying between them. The DNA for the CDR3 is TGTGCCAGCAGCGATCGAGCTTTCTTT. Translated: CASSDRAFF.

The J gene is TRBJ2-7, the V gene TRBV19; a possible D gene is TRBD2 (6 bases). V lost 5 bases and J lost 4, with 12 bases in between. Germline CDR1 LNHDA, CDR2 SQIVND (reference sequence). This CDR3 is 13 amino acids long. CDR3 sequence reads: CASSLGLEYEQYF. CDR3 nucleotide sequence: TGTGCCAGTAGTCTGGGACTGGAATACGAGCAGTACTTC.

The chain combines TRBV20-1 with TRBJ1-2; the D is unclear. The V gene's germline CDR1 is DFQATT and CDR2 SNEGSKA (reference sequence). V lost 5 bases and J lost 6, with 10 bases in between. The length of the CDR3 is 11 residues. The CDR3 DNA sequence: TGCAGTGCTCGGACGGTGAATGGCTACACCTTC. Its translation is CSARTVNGYTF.

CDR3 nucleotide sequence: TGTGCCAGCAGCGAGTGGGGACAGTACCCCTCTAACTATGGCTACACCTTC. The encoded protein is CASSEWGQYPSNYGYTF. The chain uses TRBV9 and TRBJ1-2; 7 bases agree with TRBD1. The CDR3 length is 17 residues. Germline lookup yields CDR1 SGDLS and CDR2 YYNGEE. V trimming: 3 bases; J trimming: 0 bases; junction bases outside the gene matches: 11. The whole variable domain, remainder taken from reference TRBV9 and TRBJ1-2, is DSGVTQTPKHLITATGQRVTLRCSPRSGDLSVYWYQQSLDQGLQFLIQYYNGEERAKGNILERFSAQQFPDLHSELNLSSLELGDSALYFCASSEWGQYPSNYGYTFGSGTRLTVV.

The chain recombines TRBV5-4 with TRBJ1-1; TRBD1 matches 7 bases. After removal of 0 bases from V and 4 bases from J, the junction contained 6 bases not matched to a gene. CDR3 length: 15 residues. The germline V gene has CDR1 SGHNT and CDR2 YYREEE (reference sequence). CDR3 in DNA: TGTGCCAGCAGCTTGGGACAGGGTGGGGGCACTGAAGCTTTCTTT. Translating gives CASSLGQGGGTEAFF.

Worth noting for this clone: This may be a read error: a much more frequent sequence differs by one nucleotide. The same CDR3 can be traced to other DNA sequences in this sample. This chain connects TRBV19 to TRBJ1-1, with D unclear. This CDR3 is 13 amino acids long. Germline CDR1 is LNHDA and CDR2 is SQIVND (reference sequence). V shed 1 base and J shed 1 base, with 4 bases lying between them. CDR3 in DNA: TGTGCCAGTAGTATAGTTTCGAACACTGAAGCTTTCTTT. It is translated as CASSIVSNTEAFF.

This rearrangement joins TRBV27 to TRBJ2-5; 7 nucleotides line up with TRBD2. Trimming removed 4 bases from V and 7 bases from J; junction bases left unmatched: 6. From germline, CDR1 is MNHEY and CDR2 SMNVEV (reference sequence). The CDR3 is 13 amino acids. This CDR3 is CASSSDGRTTQYF. The CDR3, as DNA: TGTGCCAGCAGTTCCGACGGGAGGACGACCCAGTACTTC.

The V call is TRBV10-3, the J call TRBJ2-6; perhaps TRBD1 as D (6 bases). With 3 bases removed from V and 0 bases from J, the gap between germline ends came to 15 bases. Germline loops: CDR1 ENHRY, CDR2 SYGVKD. This CDR3 spans 18 amino acids. Written as DNA, the CDR3 is TGTGCCATCAGTGAATCACAGGGTGGCAGCTCTGGGGCCAACGTCCTGACTTTC. Amino acids: CAISESQGGSSGANVLTF.

The CDR3 protein is CASTRDGGSYNEQFF. The CDR3 DNA reads TGTGCCAGCACAAGGGACGGGGGGTCCTACAATGAGCAGTTCTTC. V and J are TRBV2 and TRBJ2-1; TRBD2 aligns across 7 bases. The CDR3 consists of 15 residues. The ends lost 7 bases at V and 1 base at J; junction bases unmatched: 7. CDR1 and CDR2 (germline): SNHLY, FYNNEI. Variable domain in full (rest from reference TRBV2 and TRBJ2-1): EPEVTQTPSHQVTQMGQEVILRCVPISNHLYFYWYRQILGQKVEFLVSFYNNEISEKSEIFDDQFSVERPDGSNFTLKIRSTKLEDSAMYFCASTRDGGSYNEQFFGPGTRLTVL.

The chain links TRBV4-2 to TRBJ1-4, with TRBD1 as a possible D gene (6 bases). Trimming removed 5 bases from V and 3 bases from J, with 19 bases in between. CDR3 size: 17 residues. The V gene's germline CDR1 is LGHNA and CDR2 YNFKEQ. The CDR3 coding sequence is TGTGCCAGCAGCGGAGAACAGGGAAGTACGTCTAATGAAAAACTGTTTTTT. This encodes CASSGEQGSTSNEKLFF.

To note about this clone: At one end, the junction sequence differs from germline, possibly due to a read error. The chain carries TRBV18 and TRBJ1-4; unclear D gene. Looked up from germline, CDR1 is KGHSH and CDR2 is LQKENI. This CDR3 is 15 amino acids long. The CDR3 loop reads CAGSPSRGGNEKLFF. The CDR3 region has the DNA TGTGCCGGCTCACCCAGCCGTGGCGGGAATGAAAAACTGTTTTTT.

This chain links TRBV9 with TRBJ2-3; no clear D. This CDR3 comprises 13 residues. Germline V gene sequence: CDR1 SGDLS, CDR2 YYNGEE. Trimming stripped 0 bases from V and 6 bases from J, with 8 bases between. CDR3 residues: CASSVESPDTQYF. In DNA, the CDR3 is TGTGCCAGCAGCGTAGAGTCCCCGGATACGCAGTATTTT.

This chain links TRBV4-3 with TRBJ1-6; 8 bases fit TRBD1. Germline V gene data show CDR1 as LGHNA and CDR2 as YSLEER. This CDR3 has 14 amino acids. V trimming: 3 bases; J trimming: 15 bases; junction bases outside the gene matches: 10. The CDR3, as DNA: TGCGCCAGCAGCCACGGGACAGGCGGTTCTAACCTCCACTTT. Encoded protein: CASSHGTGGSNLHF.

The J gene is TRBJ1-2, the V gene TRBV4-1; no clear D gene. Germline lookup yields CDR1 MGHRA and CDR2 YSYEKL. Trimming took 3 bases from V and 4 from J, leaving 12 bases between them. This CDR3 has 14 residues. CDR3: CASSQPPRSYGYTF. The CDR3, as DNA: TGCGCCAGCAGCCAGCCGCCTCGGAGCTATGGCTACACCTTC.

This clone has only one observation. This sequence joins TRBV11-3 and TRBJ2-3; D possibly uses TRBD1 or TRBD2 (5 bases each). V gave up 4 bases and J gave up 2 bases, with 10 bases separating them. Germline CDR1 SGHNT, CDR2 YENEEA. CDR3 size: 14 residues. The CDR3 DNA reads as TGTGCCAGCAGCTGGGACGGGAACACAGATACGCAGTATTTT. Encoded protein: CASSWDGNTDTQYF.

This chain uses TRBV7-2 with TRBJ2-3, with 15 bases matching TRBD2. CDR1 SGHTA and CDR2 FQGNSA come from the germline V gene. The junction had 5 bases not matched to a gene; V was cut back by 5 bases and J by 5 bases. This CDR3 has 16 residues. CDR3 amino acids: CASSTGLAGGGDTQYF. CDR3 DNA: TGTGCCAGCAGCACAGGACTAGCGGGAGGGGGAGATACGCAGTATTTT.

V usage is TRBV14 and J usage is TRBJ2-3; 8 bases match TRBD2. The V and J ends lost 0 bases and 2 bases, in that order; junction bases with no gene match: 10. The V gene's germline CDR1 is SGHDN and CDR2 FVKESK. The CDR3 loop spans 18 amino acids. Here the CDR3 DNA reads TGTGCCAGCAGCCAAGATCTTAATGCGGGAGGTTCCACAGATACGCAGTATTTT. Translated: CASSQDLNAGGSTDTQYF.

The rearrangement links TRBV19 to TRBJ2-1; 10 bases fit TRBD2. With 1 base clipped from V and 6 bases from J, the junction kept 3 bases outside the gene matches. This CDR3 contains 15 residues. Looked up from germline, CDR1 is LNHDA and CDR2 is SQIVND (reference sequence). This CDR3 reads CASSIGLAGANEQFF. In DNA form, the CDR3 reads TGTGCCAGTAGTATAGGCCTAGCGGGAGCCAATGAGCAGTTCTTC.

This chain connects TRBV9 to TRBJ2-7; the match to TRBD2 covers 14 bases. V lost 3 bases to trimming and J lost 6 bases; unmatched junction nucleotides: 8. This CDR3 region has 16 residues. From germline, CDR1 is SGDLS and CDR2 YYNGEE. Here the CDR3 DNA reads TGTGCCAGCAGCGAGGGGGGACTAGCGGGAGTGTTCGAGCAGTACTTC. Translated: CASSEGGLAGVFEQYF.

This clone was observed a few times. The chain carries TRBV5-6 and TRBJ2-3; no definite D call. V gave up 3 bases and J gave up 2 bases, with 4 bases separating them. The CDR3 extends over 12 amino acids. CDR1 SGHDT and CDR2 YYEEEE come from the germline V gene. The CDR3 spells CASSWATDTQYF. CDR3 DNA: TGTGCCAGCAGCTGGGCCACAGATACGCAGTATTTT.

The chain joins TRBV2 to TRBJ2-5, with 7 bases lining up with TRBD2. With 5 bases clipped from V and 2 bases from J, the junction kept 2 bases outside the gene matches. This CDR3 has 13 amino acids. Germline V lookup: CDR1 SNHLY, CDR2 FYNNEI. The CDR3 DNA reads as TGTGCCAGCAGTACTAGCGTTCAAGAGACCCAGTACTTC. It yields the protein CASSTSVQETQYF.

The chain carries TRBV5-5 and TRBJ2-7; D not certain. This CDR3 region has 13 residues. Trimming took off 4 bases at V and 3 bases at J, with 11 bases between the two ends. From germline, CDR1 is SGHKS and CDR2 YYEKEE (reference sequence). The CDR3 DNA sequence: TGTGCCAGCAGCGCCCCAGCTAGCTACGAGCAGTACTTC. It translates to CASSAPASYEQYF.

In its sample, this clone was seen once. This chain connects TRBV30 to TRBJ2-5; 11 bases line up with TRBD1. The CDR3 runs to 15 residues. V was pared by 2 bases and J by 3 bases, with 5 bases of the junction left unmatched. CDR1 GTSNPN and CDR2 SVGIG come from the germline V gene (reference sequence). CDR3 DNA sequence: TGTGCCTGGAGTTGGGGGACAGGGGGGAAAGAGACCCAGTACTTC. Translating it yields CAWSWGTGGKETQYF.

This chain connects TRBV14 to TRBJ2-7, with 7 bases fitting TRBD2. Germline V CDR1 and CDR2: SGHDN, FVKESK. CDR3 size: 17 residues. V lost 4 bases to trimming and J lost 1 base; unmatched junction nucleotides: 13. CDR3 nucleotides: TGTGCCAGCAGCCTTTACCCGGGCGCTAGCGGTTCCTACGAGCAGTACTTC. Encoded protein: CASSLYPGASGSYEQYF. Full variable domain (outside the CDR3, taken from reference TRBV14 and TRBJ2-7): EAGVTQFPSHSVIEKGQTVTLRCDPISGHDNLYWYRRVMGKEIKFLLHFVKESKQDESGMPNNRFLAERTGGTYSTLKVQPAELEDSGVYFCASSLYPGASGSYEQYFGPGTRLTVT.

The rearrangement links TRBV19 to TRBJ2-5, with 11 nucleotides matching TRBD1. Germline V gene data show CDR1 as LNHDA and CDR2 as SQIVND (reference sequence). This CDR3 is 13 amino acids long. The V gene end was trimmed by 5 bases and the J gene end by 8 bases; junction bases not matched to a gene: 4. The CDR3 nucleotides read TGTGCCAGTAGTGGTGGGACAGGGGGTACCCAGTACTTC. This gives the protein CASSGGTGGTQYF.

The gene calls are TRBV28 and TRBJ1-1; 10 bases map to TRBD1. The V and J ends lost 4 bases and 3 bases, in that order; junction bases with no gene match: 8. From germline, CDR1 is MDHEN and CDR2 SYDVKM. This CDR3 contains 16 residues. CDR3 nucleotides: TGTGCCAGCAGTTCCTCCGGGACAGGGGTGGACACTGAAGCTTTCTTT. It encodes CASSSSGTGVDTEAFF.

The chain combines TRBV10-2 with TRBJ2-1; no reliable D call. CDR1 and CDR2 (germline): WSHSY, SAAADI. V was shortened by 2 bases and J by 10 bases, with 15 bases between the two germline ends. This CDR3 is 14 amino acids long. CDR3 nucleotides: TGCGCCAGCAGTGAGCCGGGCATTGCGACCGAGCAGTTCTTC. This sequence encodes CASSEPGIATEQFF.

The chain couples TRBV4-3 to TRBJ1-3, with TRBD1 matching over 10 bases. V trimming: 4 bases; J trimming: 4 bases; junction bases outside the gene matches: 13. The CDR3 has 18 amino acids. The germline V gene has CDR1 LGHNA and CDR2 YSLEER. The CDR3 DNA is TGCGCCAGCAGCCGAGGACGGGACAGGGGATATCAAGGAAACACCATATATTTT. Protein: CASSRGRDRGYQGNTIYF.

This chain connects TRBV6-6 to TRBJ1-5; D is perhaps TRBD1 (5 bases). Looked up from germline, CDR1 is MNHNY and CDR2 is SVGAGI (reference sequence). V lost 0 bases to trimming and J lost 4 bases, with 10 bases between them. The CDR3 covers 15 residues. In nucleotides, the CDR3 is TGTGCCAGCAGTTACTCCGGGACGGAAAATCAGCCCCAGCATTTT. Translated, it gives CASSYSGTENQPQHF.

This clone was picked up one time. The chain uses TRBV5-4 and TRBJ2-2, with D possibly matching TRBD2 (5 bases). Germline V gene lookup returns CDR1 SGHNT and CDR2 YYREEE (reference sequence). V lost 0 bases and J 6 bases, leaving 6 bases between the germline ends. The CDR3 has 13 amino acids. Written as DNA, the CDR3 is TGTGCCAGCAGCTTGGTACTAGCCGGGGAGCTGTTTTTT. Amino acid sequence: CASSLVLAGELFF.

This rearrangement joins TRBV19 to TRBJ1-2; 8 positions agree with TRBD1. CDR1 LNHDA and CDR2 SQIVND come from the germline V gene (reference sequence). The CDR3 extends over 15 amino acids. V was clipped by 4 bases and J by 8 bases; unmatched bases: 12. The CDR3: CASSTSTDRGYGYTF. The CDR3 DNA reads TGTGCCAGTAGTACGTCCACCGACAGGGGATACGGCTACACCTTC.